The rows below give T cell receptor beta chains drawn from one sample of a study of OX40 agonist ivuxolimab in advanced cancers. This table comes from immunoSEQ multiplex PCR, and its TCRdb copy is limited to in-frame clones, with some not included. The data show around 75,000 clones, nearly 90% seen once. Here the sequenced sample was CD4+ or CD8+ T cells sorted from blood, taken in a trial of the OX40 agonist ivuxolimab. These receptors all stem from an adult with an advanced solid tumor such as melanoma, head and neck, liver or kidney cancer. Each CDR3 is given with its conserved first and last residue. D genes are given only for firm matches. Clone size is stated in some rows and not others, as once, few, many or a class when expanded.

CASRETWAANSPLHF	TGTGCCAGCAGGGAGACCTGGGCGGCTAATTCACCCCTCCACTTT	-	few	TRBV6-5	TRBJ1-6
CASSPGTSGIQQYF	TGTGCCAGCAGCCCCGGGACTAGCGGTATCCAGCAGTACTTC	TRBD2	-	TRBV6-5	TRBJ2-7
CASSGGGQGAYEQYF	TGTGCCAGCAGTGGAGGCGGACAGGGGGCTTACGAGCAGTACTTC	TRBD1	-	TRBV6-1	TRBJ2-7
CASSSRAPNTGELFF	TGCGCCAGCAGCTCCCGGGCTCCGAACACCGGGGAGCTGTTTTTT	-	-	TRBV5-1	TRBJ2-2
CASSPGQGTGNVLTF	TGTGCCAGCAGCCCCGGACAGGGGACGGGCAACGTCCTGACTTTC	TRBD1	-	TRBV11-3	TRBJ2-6
CASSQQGAAFF	TGTGCCAGCAGCCAGCAGGGTGCAGCTTTCTTT	-	-	TRBV14	TRBJ1-1
CASSLGREFGQYF	TGTGCCAGCAGCTTGGGCAGGGAGTTCGGGCAGTACTTC	-	once	TRBV7-9	TRBJ2-7
CASSSGQTNSPLHF	TGTGCCAGCAGCTCAGGACAGACTAATTCACCCCTCCACTTT	-	-	TRBV7-9	TRBJ1-6
CASSQAPQVDTQYF	TGCGCCAGCAGCCAGGCGCCGCAGGTAGATACGCAGTATTTT	-	-	TRBV4-1	TRBJ2-3
CSAKGNRGAFF	TGCAGTGCGAAAGGGAATAGAGGAGCTTTCTTT	-	-	TRBV20-1	TRBJ1-1
CAISEPSLAGLGETQYF	TGTGCCATCAGTGAACCCAGCCTAGCGGGGCTCGGAGAGACCCAGTACTTC	TRBD2	-	TRBV10-3	TRBJ2-5
CASSSSGGPLGWELFF	TGTGCCAGCAGCTCTAGCGGGGGGCCGTTGGGTTGGGAGCTGTTTTTT	TRBD2	-	TRBV11-1	TRBJ2-2
CASSQTANYGYTF	TGTGCCAGCTCACAGACAGCTAACTATGGCTACACCTTC	-	once	TRBV18	TRBJ1-2
CASSLGGTGGEVYGYTF	TGTGCCAGCAGCTTAGGGGGGACAGGGGGCGAAGTCTATGGCTACACCTTC	TRBD1	-	TRBV7-2	TRBJ1-2
CASSQGWGGPFYGYTF	TGCGCCAGCAGCCAGGGTTGGGGAGGCCCTTTCTATGGCTACACCTTC	-	-	TRBV4-1	TRBJ1-2
CASSLASRTYEQYF	TGTGCCAGCAGCTTAGCGAGTCGCACCTACGAGCAGTACTTC	-	-	TRBV7-2	TRBJ2-7
CASSSESHLETQYF	TGTGCCAGCAGCTCAGAATCTCACCTGGAGACCCAGTACTTC	-	-	TRBV7-2	TRBJ2-5
CASSLETGSYGYTF	TGTGCCAGCAGCTTGGAGACAGGGAGCTATGGCTACACCTTC	TRBD1	-	TRBV5-6	TRBJ1-2
CASSPQHSGNTIYF	TGCGCCAGCAGCCCCCAGCACTCTGGAAACACCATATATTTT	-	-	TRBV4-1	TRBJ1-3
CASSPGWGGKDYGYTF	TGTGCCAGCAGCCCAGGTTGGGGGGGCAAGGACTATGGCTACACCTTC	-	-	TRBV6-6	TRBJ1-2
CATSRDRGQWLNQPQHF	TGTGCCACCAGCAGGGACAGGGGGCAATGGCTCAATCAGCCCCAGCATTTT	TRBD1	-	TRBV15	TRBJ1-5
CASSLSGGFTYEQYF	TGTGCCAGCAGCTTGTCAGGGGGCTTCACCTACGAGCAGTACTTC	TRBD1	few	TRBV7-2	TRBJ2-7
CASSLRTGGGGYTF	TGTGCCAGCAGCCTAAGGACAGGGGGCGGTGGCTACACCTTC	TRBD1	-	TRBV16	TRBJ1-2
CANACDCGPYGYTF	TGTGCCAACGCTTGTGATTGTGGGCCCTATGGCTACACCTTC	-	-	TRBV21-1	TRBJ1-2
CAWTRQGGSGYTF	TGTGCCTGGACCAGACAGGGTGGAAGCGGCTACACCTTC	TRBD1	-	TRBV30	TRBJ1-2
CASKQTTEAFF	TGTGCCAGCAAGCAGACGACTGAAGCTTTCTTT	-	-	TRBV25-1	TRBJ1-1
CASSFTGDTEAFF	TGTGCCAGCAGCTTTACAGGGGACACTGAAGCTTTCTTT	TRBD1	-	TRBV7-9	TRBJ1-1
CASSFKQGLYGYTF	TGCGCCAGCAGCTTTAAACAGGGGCTCTATGGCTACACCTTC	TRBD1	-	TRBV5-1	TRBJ1-2
CATSRDAAISTDTQYF	TGTGCCACCAGCAGAGATGCGGCTATAAGCACAGATACGCAGTATTTT	-	-	TRBV15	TRBJ2-3
CASSLSKAVDTQYF	TGTGCCAGCAGTTTATCGAAAGCGGTAGATACGCAGTATTTT	-	-	TRBV27	TRBJ2-3
CASSPGTSGRVAYEQYF	TGTGCCAGCTCACCAGGGACTAGCGGCAGGGTGGCCTACGAGCAGTACTTC	TRBD2	-	TRBV18	TRBJ2-7
CASSPRGARGTGELFF	TGTGCCAGCTCACCACGAGGGGCCCGAGGCACAGGGGAGCTGTTTTTT	-	-	TRBV18	TRBJ2-2
CASSQDRMTEQYF	TGTGCCAGCAGCCAAGATCGTATGACCGAGCAGTACTTC	-	-	TRBV14	TRBJ2-7
CASSAGAGASYEQYF	TGTGCCAGCAGCGCAGGGGCGGGAGCATCCTACGAGCAGTACTTC	-	-	TRBV7-2	TRBJ2-7
CASSESSLNTEAFF	TGCGCCAGCAGTGAGTCGTCACTCAACACTGAAGCTTTCTTT	-	-	TRBV10-2	TRBJ1-1
CASSRTGLANYGYTF	TGTGCCAGCAGTCGAACAGGGTTAGCTAACTATGGCTACACCTTC	-	-	TRBV28	TRBJ1-2
CASSPFRDDGGEQYF	TGTGCCAGCAGCCCATTCCGGGACGATGGGGGCGAGCAGTACTTC	-	-	TRBV6-6	TRBJ2-7
CASSVNGADTQYF	TGTGCCAGCAGTGTGAACGGGGCAGATACGCAGTATTTT	-	-	TRBV2	TRBJ2-3
CAISDRQGSYEQYF	TGTGCCATCAGTGATCGACAGGGTTCCTACGAGCAGTACTTC	TRBD1	-	TRBV10-3	TRBJ2-7
CASSIAGTGLRGETQYF	TGTGCCAGTAGTATTGCCGGGACAGGGTTGAGAGGGGAGACCCAGTACTTC	TRBD1	-	TRBV19	TRBJ2-5
CASSTGTDTQYF	TGTGCCAGCAGCACAGGGACAGATACGCAGTATTTT	-	-	TRBV13	TRBJ2-3
CASSYSGEGQPQHF	TGTGCCAGCAGTTACTCAGGGGAGGGTCAGCCCCAGCATTTT	-	-	TRBV6-6	TRBJ1-5
CSAQAVAALDTQYF	TGCAGCGCCCAGGCGGTAGCGGCATTAGATACGCAGTATTTT	-	-	TRBV29-1	TRBJ2-3
CASTWTVEDTQYF	TGTGCCAGCACTTGGACGGTGGAAGATACGCAGTATTTT	-	-	TRBV27	TRBJ2-3
CSGEMGGEKLFF	TGCAGCGGAGAGATGGGTGGTGAAAAACTGTTTTTT	-	few	TRBV29-1	TRBJ1-4
CASRSGTENQPQHF	TGCGCCAGCAGGTCCGGGACAGAAAATCAGCCCCAGCATTTT	TRBD1	-	TRBV4-1	TRBJ1-5
CASSDAGGRRASYNEQFF	TGTGCCAGCAGTGACGCAGGGGGAAGGCGGGCCTCCTACAATGAGCAGTTCTTC	TRBD1	-	TRBV2	TRBJ2-1
CASTPGRVPTDTQYF	TGTGCCAGTACTCCCGGCAGGGTACCCACAGATACGCAGTATTTT	-	-	TRBV19	TRBJ2-3
CASSLGTIMGSTEAFF	TGTGCCAGCAGCTTGGGGACGATTATGGGATCCACTGAAGCTTTCTTT	-	-	TRBV7-6	TRBJ1-1
CASKQGVLPGELFF	TGTGCCAGCAAGCAGGGGGTACTTCCGGGGGAGCTGTTTTTT	TRBD1	once	TRBV6-5	TRBJ2-2
CASSVDSRITEAFF	TGTGCCAGCAGCGTCGACAGCCGAATCACTGAAGCTTTCTTT	-	-	TRBV11-2	TRBJ1-1
CASSSLSGGGTDTQYF	TGTGCCAGCAGCTCGCTCAGCGGGGGCGGCACAGATACGCAGTATTTT	TRBD2	-	TRBV5-6	TRBJ2-3
CASRQGTLGAQYF	TGTGCCAGCAGGCAGGGGACCCTGGGGGCCCAGTACTTC	-	-	TRBV5-4	TRBJ2-5
CSAAGVFETQYF	TGCAGCGCCGCTGGGGTGTTTGAGACCCAGTACTTC	-	-	TRBV29-1	TRBJ2-5
CASSDRGTGFDGYTF	TGTGCCAGCAGTGATCGCGGGACAGGGTTCGATGGCTACACCTTC	TRBD1	-	TRBV2	TRBJ1-2
CASSLGARESQPQHF	TGTGCCAGCAGCTTAGGCGCCAGGGAATCTCAGCCCCAGCATTTT	-	-	TRBV7-2	TRBJ1-5